The clone carrying this T cell receptor beta chain occurred many times. The antigen is not known. TCRdb passed the 5' RACE reads through MiXCR, listing each CDR3 protein once. Among fewer than 40,000 distinct CDR3 sequences listed, roughly 5.7% were seen once. These data are taken from a study of early T cells in non-severe SARS-CoV-2 infection. General study points: VDJdb matching, biased toward anti-spike CD8 responses, missed private and CD4 specificities.

This CDR3 region has 15 residues. The V and J ends lost 6 bases and 2 bases, in that order; junction bases with no gene match: 7. Germline V gives CDR1 MDHEN, CDR2 SYDVKM. What was sequenced was whole blood. V is TRBV28 and J is TRBJ2-5, with 9 nucleotides matching TRBD1. This sequence was found in an adult who was a healthcare worker with PCR-confirmed SARS-CoV-2 infection or an uninfected control (not recorded which). CDR3 amino acids: CASRGQGFTQETQYF. The CDR3, as DNA: TGTGCCAGCAGGGGACAGGGCTTCACACAAGAGACCCAGTACTTC.